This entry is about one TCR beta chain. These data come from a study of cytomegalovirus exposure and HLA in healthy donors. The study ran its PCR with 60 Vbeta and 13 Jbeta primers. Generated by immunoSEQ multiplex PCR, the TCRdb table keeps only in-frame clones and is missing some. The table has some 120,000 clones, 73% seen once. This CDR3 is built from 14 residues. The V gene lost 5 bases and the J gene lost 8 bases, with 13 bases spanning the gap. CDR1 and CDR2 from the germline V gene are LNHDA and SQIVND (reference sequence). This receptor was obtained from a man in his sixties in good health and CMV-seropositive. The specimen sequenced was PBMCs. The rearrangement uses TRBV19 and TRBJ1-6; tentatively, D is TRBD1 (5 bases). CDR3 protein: CASSAGVMDSPLHF. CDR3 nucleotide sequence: TGTGCCAGTAGTGCGGGGGTTATGGATTCACCCCTCCACTTT.